The present entry profiles one T cell receptor beta chain with its context. Its antigen remains unidentified. The CDR3 covers 14 residues. Trimming removed 5 bases at V and 7 bases at J, with 14 bases between. Germline assignment: CDR1 LNHNV and CDR2 YYDKDF (reference sequence). The data originate from a study of response to subunit inactivated influenza vaccine. TCRdb passed the RT-PCR reads through MiXCR, listing each CDR3 protein once. The sample holds about 500,000 distinct CDR3 sequences; about 17% are singletons and the top ten take less than 4%. Notes on the study in general: Authors suggested seasonal influenza vaccinations each recruit few new T cells.

This chain uses TRBV15 with TRBJ1-4, with D possibly matching TRBD1 (6 bases). The starting material was CD4+ T cells sorted from PBMCs, obtained around 2 years after vaccination. The sequence was collected from a man between 50 and 69 years old who received an inactivated influenza vaccine. The CDR3 is CATSRDRKTEKLFF. CDR3 sequence (DNA): TGTGCCACCAGCCGCGACAGGAAGACTGAAAAACTGTTTTTT. Looking up the rest from reference TRBV15 and TRBJ1-4 gives the full variable domain: DAMVIQNPRYQVTQFGKPVTLSCSQTLNHNVMYWYQQKSSQAPKLLFHYYDKDFNNEADTPDNFQSRRPNTSFCFLDIRSPGLGDTAMYLCATSRDRKTEKLFFGSGTQLSVL.